These 25 T cell receptor beta chains originate from one sample sequenced in a study of T cell repertoires in aging, cancer and after chemotherapy. The template was genomic DNA from peripheral blood, not RNA. Rearranged V-D-J TRB sequences were amplified with a mixed TRB-A/B primer pool. Each CDR3 protein is one row after TCRdb ran MiXCR on the multiplex PCR reads. The repertoire holds roughly 6,600 distinct CDR3 sequences, about 19% seen once, with roughly 2.7% in the top ten. Sequencing was performed on blood. Receptors originate from a human donor with a blood cancer.

This clonotype was seen a few times. This chain joins TRBV27 and TRBJ1-1; no definite D call. This CDR3 has 13 residues. CDR1 MNHEY and CDR2 SMNVEV come from the germline V gene (reference sequence). V lost 5 bases, J lost 4 bases, and 11 bases lay in between. The CDR3 nucleotides are TGTGCCAGCAGTGACGGACTGATCACTGAAGCTTTCTTT. Translated: CASSDGLITEAFF.

Notes on this clonotype: A read error is possible here, since a much larger clone lies one base away. The CDR3 sequence: CATSGPRESPTDTQYF. CDR3 bases: TGTGCCACCAGTGGCCCTAGGGAGAGCCCCACAGATACGCAGTATTTT. This chain connects TRBV24-1 to TRBJ2-3; D is possibly TRBD2 (5 bases). The CDR3 spans 16 residues. V dropped 5 bases and J dropped 2 bases, with 16 bases sitting between them. CDR1 is KGHDR and CDR2 is SFDVKD in the germline V gene.

The sample holds a few counts of this clonotype. As the CDR3 is not closed by the conserved phenylalanine or tryptophan, this likely results from a read error. The DNA is left out, because the CDR3 cannot be placed on it with certainty; the CDR3 is given as TCRdb lists it. V and J are TRBV28 and TRBJ1-4; the D call in the table, TRBD1, was not verified against the DNA. The CDR3 has 13 amino acids, counting both end residues. CDR1 and CDR2 from the germline V gene are MDHEN and SYDVKM. CDR3: CASSPSGGGGLLV.

By sample fraction, this clonotype is medium-sized. V is TRBV20-1 and J is TRBJ2-3; D is uncertain. The CDR3 sequence is 13 residues long. V was pared by 5 bases and J by 6 bases, with 15 bases between. Looked up from germline, CDR1 is DFQATT and CDR2 is SNEGSKA (reference sequence). The CDR3, as DNA: TGCAGTGCTCCGGACCGAAGACGGGATACGCAGTATTTT. This sequence encodes CSAPDRRRDTQYF.

Concerning this clonotype itself: Because the CDR3 is missing its conserved closing phenylalanine or tryptophan, this is likely a read error. The genes are TRBV12-3 or TRBV12-4 and TRBJ2-2, with 10 positions matching TRBD2. CDR3 length: 14 amino acids. With 8 bases clipped from V and 2 bases from J, the junction kept 2 bases outside the gene matches. The CDR3 loop is CASGTSANTGELFL. The CDR3 DNA reads as TGTGCCAGCGGGACTAGCGCAAACACCGGGGAGCTGTTTCTT.

This clonotype is medium-sized by share. The gene calls are TRBV19 and TRBJ1-2; possible D gene TRBD1, 5 bases. The length of the CDR3 is 14 residues. V lost 1 base, J lost 10 bases, and 16 bases lay in between. CDR1 and CDR2 from the germline V gene are LNHDA and SQIVND (reference sequence). This chain's CDR3 is CASSIGQPVTLYTF. CDR3 in DNA: TGTGCCAGTAGTATAGGACAGCCCGTGACCCTCTACACCTTC. The entire variable domain, with the rest obtained from reference TRBV19 and TRBJ1-2, is as follows: DGGITQSPKYLFRKEGQNVTLSCEQNLNHDAMYWYRQDPGQGLRLIYYSQIVNDFQKGDIAEGYSVSREKKESFPLTVTSAQKNPTAFYLCASSIGQPVTLYTFGSGTRLTVV.

Within the sample, this clonotype is medium-sized. The chain combines TRBV5-4 with TRBJ2-3; D unresolved. The germline V gene encodes CDR1 SGHNT and CDR2 YYREEE (reference sequence). V was shortened by 5 bases and J by 2 bases, with 15 bases between the two germline ends. CDR3 size: 15 residues. CDR3 protein: CASRDRSRVTDTQYF. CDR3 nucleotide sequence: TGTGCCAGCAGGGACCGGTCCCGGGTCACAGATACGCAGTATTTT.

This clonotype was counted only a few times. The chain links TRBV20-1 to TRBJ1-6, with D unclear. The CDR3 length is 15 residues. The germline V and J ends were trimmed by 6 bases and 7 bases, with 19 bases remaining between them. Germline loops: CDR1 DFQATT, CDR2 SNEGSKA (reference sequence). The CDR3 loop reads CSAHPGRGNNSPLHF. Written as DNA, the CDR3 is TGCAGTGCGCACCCCGGGAGAGGGAACAATTCACCCCTCCACTTT.

This clonotype is judged medium-sized. This chain connects TRBV27 to TRBJ2-7, with TRBD1 matching 7 bases. In germline, CDR1 is MNHEY, CDR2 SMNVEV (reference sequence). The CDR3 spans 14 residues. The V segment lost 2 bases and the J segment 2 bases; nucleotides outside the gene matches: 3. The CDR3 bases are TGTGCCAGCAGTTTAAAGGGGGCGGCCTACGAGCAGTACTTC. It specifies CASSLKGAAYEQYF.

This clonotype is labeled medium-sized. The chain carries TRBV6-5 and TRBJ2-7; 10 nucleotides match TRBD1. The germline gives CDR1 MNHEY, CDR2 SVGAGI. The CDR3 length is 13 residues. V lost 11 bases to trimming and J lost 4 bases; unmatched junction nucleotides: 8. The CDR3 here is CAAKGGQGYEQYF. The CDR3 bases are TGTGCCGCGAAGGGGGGACAGGGGTACGAGCAGTACTTC.

By proportion, this clonotype is medium-sized. J is TRBJ1-2 and V is TRBV19; TRBD1 agrees at 8 bases. This CDR3 region has 15 residues. V was pared by 6 bases and J by 4 bases, with 10 bases of the junction left unmatched. Germline V gene sequence: CDR1 LNHDA, CDR2 SQIVND (reference sequence). The CDR3 protein is CASSPTGGISYGYTF. The CDR3 region has the DNA TGTGCCAGTAGCCCTACAGGGGGAATTAGCTATGGCTACACCTTC.

This clonotype is deemed medium-sized. The rearrangement links TRBV18 to TRBJ2-7; TRBD1 or TRBD2 may be the D gene (5 bases each). The V gene lost 6 bases and the J gene lost 2 bases, with 14 bases spanning the gap. Per germline, CDR1 KGHSH and CDR2 LQKENI. The CDR3 is 14 amino acids. CDR3 sequence: CASSPGRGTYEQYF. The CDR3 bases are TGTGCCAGCTCGCCGGGACGGGGAACCTACGAGCAGTACTTC.

This clonotype occurred a few times. The chain links TRBV7-2 to TRBJ2-7; no definite D call. Germline CDR1 reads SGHTA; CDR2 reads FQGNSA. The CDR3 is 12 amino acids. V lost 1 base, J lost 2 bases, and 3 bases lay in between. CDR3: CASSLGTYEQYF. In nucleotides, the CDR3 is TGTGCCAGCAGCTTAGGAACCTACGAGCAGTACTTC.

The chain is built from TRBV2 and TRBJ2-7; the match to TRBD2 covers 7 bases. The V gene's germline CDR1 is SNHLY and CDR2 FYNNEI. The CDR3 runs to 13 residues. V was pared by 8 bases and J by 2 bases, with 6 bases of the junction left unmatched. CDR3 residues: CASGWEGAYEQYF. The DNA for the CDR3 is TGTGCCAGCGGATGGGAGGGCGCCTACGAGCAGTACTTC.

This clonotype was counted between two and nine times. The rearrangement joins TRBV28 to TRBJ1-2; 10 nucleotides align to TRBD1. CDR1 is MDHEN, CDR2 SYDVKM, per germline. This CDR3 region has 13 residues. After removal of 3 bases from V and 8 bases from J, the junction contained 3 bases not matched to a gene. CDR3 region: CASSLGTGVGYTF. The CDR3 DNA is TGTGCCAGCAGTTTGGGGACAGGGGTAGGCTACACCTTC.

This clonotype is categorized as medium-sized. CDR3: CASSRTSGNTGELFF. CDR3 DNA: TGTGCCAGTAGCCGGACTAGCGGTAACACCGGGGAGCTGTTTTTT. The V call is TRBV19, the J call TRBJ2-2; TRBD2 matches at 10 bases. From germline, CDR1 is LNHDA and CDR2 SQIVND (reference sequence). J lost 2 bases, V lost 6 bases, and 3 bases had no gene match. This CDR3 contains 15 residues.

By sample fraction, this clonotype is medium-sized. Here the CDR3 DNA reads TGTGCCAGCACCGAAACCGGGACAGCGAACTATGGCTACACCTTC. This encodes CASTETGTANYGYTF. The chain couples TRBV6-5 to TRBJ1-2; 7 nucleotides line up with TRBD1. CDR1 is MNHEY and CDR2 is SVGAGI in the germline V gene. The CDR3 runs 15 residues. V was clipped by 7 bases and J by 2 bases; unmatched bases: 10.

Regarding this clonotype: One base away lies a much larger clone, so this may be a sequencing read error. The chain recombines TRBV7-9 with TRBJ2-7, with 8 bases lining up with TRBD1. The length of the CDR3 is 14 residues. CDR1 SEHNR and CDR2 FQNEAQ come from the germline V gene (reference sequence). V gave up 5 bases and J gave up 6 bases; unmatched junction bases: 9. The CDR3 bases are TGTGCCAGCAGCACAACCTGGACAGGGTCCGAGCAGTACTTC. Residues: CASSTTWTGSEQYF.

In this sample, this clonotype turned up a few times. The chain has TRBV6-5 and TRBJ1-5; D uncertain. The CDR3 has 12 residues. V lost 8 bases to trimming and J lost 9 bases, with 14 bases between them. Germline CDR1 and CDR2: MNHEY and SVGAGI. Here the CDR3 reads CASSVGSGPQHF. DNA for the CDR3: TGTGCCAGCTCAGTCGGCTCGGGGCCCCAGCATTTT.

This clonotype is deemed large. The CDR3, as DNA: TGCAGCTCTGGAACTCAACAGGATACGCAGTATTTT. It yields the protein CSSGTQQDTQYF. The rearrangement links TRBV29-1 to TRBJ2-3; no clear D. There are 12 residues in the CDR3. The V gene's germline CDR1 is SQVTM and CDR2 ANQGSEA. V lost 8 bases, J lost 6 bases, and 15 bases lay in between.

By sample share, this clonotype is medium-sized. The chain joins TRBV5-1 to TRBJ2-1; no reliable D call. The germline CDR1 and CDR2 sequences are SGHRS and YFSETQ. Deletions cut 4 bases from V and 4 bases from J, with 12 bases between. The CDR3 is 14 amino acids. The CDR3 nucleotides read TGCGCCAGCAGCCTGGGCCTTTCTTACAATGAGCAGTTCTTC. Protein sequence: CASSLGLSYNEQFF.

On this clonotype itself: A read error is possible here, since a much larger clone lies one base away. The J gene is TRBJ2-7, the V gene TRBV27; 7 nucleotides align to TRBD1. Germline trimming cut 3 bases from V and 2 bases from J; bases unmatched to any gene: 4. The CDR3 covers 14 residues. Germline CDR1 is MNHEY and CDR2 is SMNVEV (reference sequence). CDR3 sequence: CASSFGTAPYEQYF. Here the CDR3 DNA reads TGTGCCAGCAGTTTCGGGACAGCTCCCTACGAGCAGTACTTC.

This clonotype was seen more than once but under ten times. This chain joins TRBV5-4 and TRBJ2-3; tentatively, D is TRBD1 (5 bases). Deletions cut 2 bases from V and 5 bases from J, with 6 bases between. The germline CDR1 and CDR2 sequences are SGHNT and YYREEE (reference sequence). The CDR3 has 12 amino acids. The CDR3 DNA reads as TGTGCCAGCAGCTTCAGGGAAGATACGCAGTATTTT. Its protein product is CASSFREDTQYF.

This clonotype is categorized as medium-sized (0.01 to 0.1%). The J gene is TRBJ1-1, the V gene TRBV6-5; 11 nucleotides agree with TRBD1. CDR1 and CDR2 (germline): MNHEY, SVGAGI. With V trimmed by 2 bases and J by 6 bases, 5 bases remained unmatched. The length of the CDR3 is 15 residues. The CDR3 nucleotides are TGTGCCAGCAGTTACGCGGGACAGGGGGTGCCTGAAGCTTTCTTT. Translation: CASSYAGQGVPEAFF.

This clonotype showed up just a few times. The chain couples TRBV19 to TRBJ1-1; D gene ambiguous. Germline lookup yields CDR1 LNHDA and CDR2 SQIVND (reference sequence). V lost 2 bases and J lost 0, with 10 bases in between. The CDR3 contains 15 residues. The CDR3 DNA is TGTGCCAGTAGTATAACGAGTTCGTTGAACACTGAAGCTTTCTTT. Residues: CASSITSSLNTEAFF.